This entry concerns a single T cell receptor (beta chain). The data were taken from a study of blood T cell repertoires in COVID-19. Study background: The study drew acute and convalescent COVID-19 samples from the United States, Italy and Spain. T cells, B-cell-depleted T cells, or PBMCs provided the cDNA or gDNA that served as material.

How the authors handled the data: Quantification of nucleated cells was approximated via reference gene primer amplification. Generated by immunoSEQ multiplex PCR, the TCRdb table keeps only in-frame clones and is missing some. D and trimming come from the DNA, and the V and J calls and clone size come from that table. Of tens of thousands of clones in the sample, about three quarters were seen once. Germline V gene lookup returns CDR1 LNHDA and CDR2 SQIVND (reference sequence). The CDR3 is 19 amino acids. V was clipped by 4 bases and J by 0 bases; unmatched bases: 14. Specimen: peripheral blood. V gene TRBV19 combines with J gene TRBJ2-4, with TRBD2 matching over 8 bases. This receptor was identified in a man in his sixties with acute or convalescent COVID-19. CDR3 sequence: CASSSPGRAGGLAKNIQYF. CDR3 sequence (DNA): TGTGCCAGTAGTAGCCCGGGTAGGGCGGGAGGACTAGCCAAAAACATTCAGTACTTC.